The 16 T cell receptor beta chains below were found in one sample sequenced in a study of T-cell reconstitution after alpha-beta-depleted transplantation in children. Unique molecular identifiers tagged the TCRbeta library. TCRdb itself ran the PCR reads through MiXCR, one entry per CDR3 protein. Among about 580,000 distinct CDR3 sequences, 25% to 30% were seen once, and the ten largest hold around a third. The sample in question was PBMCs, obtained before TCRalphabeta/CD19-depleted stem cell transplant. The receptors stem from a boy younger than two with Wiskott-Aldrich syndrome, due to receive a stem cell transplant.

The chain joins TRBV5-1 to TRBJ1-2; D gene ambiguous. CDR3 length: 13 residues. V was cut by 1 base and J by 3 bases, with 7 bases left in between. Germline V CDR1 and CDR2: SGHRS, YFSETQ. CDR3 DNA: TGCGCCAGCAGCTTGAGGTCGGACTATGGCTACACCTTC. It encodes CASSLRSDYGYTF.

This clonotype was observed many times. One end of the junction fails to match germline, which may point to a read error. The V call is TRBV5-1, the J call TRBJ2-2, with D perhaps TRBD2 (5 bases). The V gene's germline CDR1 is SGHRS and CDR2 YFSETQ. The CDR3 loop spans 16 amino acids. For the CDR3, the DNA is TGTGCCAGCAGCTTAGTTGCGGGCGTAAACACCGGGGAGCTGTTTTTT. Amino acid sequence: CASSLVAGVNTGELFF. The full variable domain, rest sourced from reference TRBV5-1 and TRBJ2-2, is KAGVTQTPRYLIKTRGQQVTLSCSPISGHRSVSWYQQTPGQGLQFLFEYFSETQRNKGNFPGRFSGRQFSNSRSEMNVSTLELGDSALYLCASSLVAGVNTGELFFGEGSRLTVL.

V and J are TRBV10-3 and TRBJ1-1; D is unresolved. The V and J ends lost 7 bases and 1 base respectively, with 10 bases between them. The CDR3 contains 13 residues. Germline V gene sequence: CDR1 ENHRY, CDR2 SYGVKD. The CDR3 here is CAIKGYSNTEAFF. In nucleotides, the CDR3 is TGTGCCATCAAGGGATACTCGAACACTGAAGCTTTCTTT.

This rearrangement joins TRBV5-1 to TRBJ2-7; D is tentatively TRBD1 or TRBD2 (6 bases each). The CDR3 covers 15 residues. The germline V gene encodes CDR1 SGHRS and CDR2 YFSETQ. With 3 bases removed from V and 1 base from J, the gap between germline ends came to 14 bases. CDR3 sequence (DNA): TGCGCCAGCAGCTCTTCGGGGGCCAATTCCTACGAGCAGTACTTC. Encoded protein: CASSSSGANSYEQYF. The variable domain in full, with the rest retrieved from reference TRBV5-1 and TRBJ2-7, is KAGVTQTPRYLIKTRGQQVTLSCSPISGHRSVSWYQQTPGQGLQFLFEYFSETQRNKGNFPGRFSGRQFSNSRSEMNVSTLELGDSALYLCASSSSGANSYEQYFGPGTRLTVT.

This clonotype has a count of ten or more. This sequence joins TRBV5-1 and TRBJ2-1, with 12 bases that match TRBD2. Germline assignment: CDR1 SGHRS and CDR2 YFSETQ. V was clipped by 5 bases and J by 7 bases; unmatched bases: 4. This CDR3 comprises 14 residues. The CDR3 nucleotides are TGCGCCAGCAGTTCCGGACTAGCGGGGAATGAGCAGTTCTTC. It yields the protein CASSSGLAGNEQFF.

The chain carries TRBV19 and TRBJ2-1; either TRBD1 or TRBD2 may fit D (5 bases each). The germline gives CDR1 LNHDA, CDR2 SQIVND (reference sequence). The V end lost 4 bases, the J end lost 8 bases, and 15 bases lay between the germline ends. The CDR3 consists of 14 residues. CDR3 residues: CASSRGDPPDEQFF. DNA of the CDR3: TGTGCCAGTAGTAGAGGGGACCCCCCGGATGAGCAGTTCTTC.

The gene calls are TRBV16 and TRBJ2-7; the match to TRBD2 covers 11 bases. With V trimmed by 2 bases and J by 6 bases, 3 bases remained unmatched. The CDR3 extends over 14 amino acids. Germline V gives CDR1 KGHSY, CDR2 FQNENV. The CDR3 spells CASSQRGTSGEQYF. The CDR3 coding sequence is TGTGCCAGCAGCCAACGCGGGACTAGCGGCGAGCAGTACTTC.

The chain combines TRBV5-1 with TRBJ2-7, with 12 bases fitting TRBD2. The CDR3 runs 18 residues. The trim removed 5 bases at V and 1 base at J, leaving 13 bases unmatched. Per the germline V gene, CDR1 is SGHRS and CDR2 is YFSETQ. This chain's CDR3 is CASSPTHLAGGQSYEQYF. The CDR3 nucleotides are TGCGCCAGCAGTCCAACCCACCTAGCGGGAGGGCAATCCTACGAGCAGTACTTC.

The rearrangement joins TRBV28 to TRBJ2-3; TRBD2 matches 8 bases. J gave up 5 bases and V 10 bases, and 8 bases lay outside the gene matches. This CDR3 region has 13 residues. The V gene's germline CDR1 is MDHEN and CDR2 SYDVKM. In DNA form, the CDR3 reads TGTGCCACCTTAGCGGGAAGGGTAGATACGCAGTATTTT. This encodes CATLAGRVDTQYF.

V is TRBV30 and J is TRBJ2-1; 7 bases agree with TRBD2. Germline loops: CDR1 GTSNPN, CDR2 SVGIG (reference sequence). The CDR3 sequence is 15 residues long. The V segment lost 1 base and the J segment 6 bases; nucleotides outside the gene matches: 9. The CDR3 loop is CAWSAGLERGNEQFF. The DNA for the CDR3 is TGTGCCTGGAGTGCCGGACTAGAACGGGGCAATGAGCAGTTCTTC.

The genes are TRBV19 and TRBJ2-2; 7 positions match TRBD1. V was clipped by 6 bases and J by 6 bases; unmatched bases: 7. The CDR3 is 14 residues long. Per the germline V gene, CDR1 is LNHDA and CDR2 is SQIVND (reference sequence). In DNA, the CDR3 is TGTGCCAGTAGAACCCCCACAGGGGCCGGGGAGCTGTTTTTT. It is translated as CASRTPTGAGELFF.

This chain joins TRBV20-1 and TRBJ2-1; 11 positions match TRBD2. This CDR3 has 14 amino acids. Germline V gene data show CDR1 as DFQATT and CDR2 as SNEGSKA (reference sequence). Germline trimming cut 6 bases from V and 4 bases from J; bases unmatched to any gene: 5. The CDR3 protein is CSAKRTSGYNEQFF. CDR3 coding DNA: TGCAGTGCCAAAAGGACTAGCGGGTACAATGAGCAGTTCTTC.

The V and J genes are TRBV2 and TRBJ2-1, with 12 bases that match TRBD2. Germline lookup yields CDR1 SNHLY and CDR2 FYNNEI. This CDR3 has 16 residues. Germline trimming cut 6 bases from V and 6 bases from J; bases unmatched to any gene: 9. The CDR3: CASSPPASGRGNEQFF. As DNA, the CDR3 is TGTGCCAGCAGCCCCCCGGCTAGCGGGAGGGGCAATGAGCAGTTCTTC.

This clonotype was counted once. The J gene is TRBJ2-1, the V gene TRBV3-1; 10 nucleotides line up with TRBD2. CDR1 is LGHDT, CDR2 YNNKEL, per germline (reference sequence). The junction had 2 bases not matched to a gene; V was cut back by 3 bases and J by 3 bases. This CDR3 is built from 15 residues. CDR3 coding DNA: TGTGCCAGCAGCCATAGCGGGAGGAACTACAATGAGCAGTTCTTC. Translating gives CASSHSGRNYNEQFF.

This clonotype was detected only a few times. The chain uses TRBV3-1 and TRBJ2-3; D not certain. V dropped 4 bases and J dropped 4 bases, with 6 bases sitting between them. Germline V lookup: CDR1 LGHDT, CDR2 YNNKEL (reference sequence). This CDR3 contains 12 residues. DNA of the CDR3: TGTGCCAGCAGCCGGGCTCCAGATACGCAGTATTTT. Translated: CASSRAPDTQYF.

CDR3: CASSPTSGTGVGELFF. The CDR3 DNA reads as TGTGCCAGCAGCCCTACATCCGGGACAGGGGTCGGGGAGCTGTTTTTT. This chain connects TRBV28 to TRBJ2-2; 10 nucleotides align to TRBD1. Per the germline V gene, CDR1 is MDHEN and CDR2 is SYDVKM. V lost 6 bases, J lost 7 bases, and 11 bases stayed unmatched. CDR3 size: 16 residues.